This T cell receptor beta chain originates from a study of identical twins. Healthy Caucasians provided all donations. Study findings and constraints: Within monozygotic twins, out-of-frame TCR alpha sharing was underestimated by the models. Part of the zero-insertion signal could reflect confounding by invariant MAIT and iNKT cells.

Notes on this clonotype: Its antigen is currently unknown.

The germline V gene encodes CDR1 SGHKS and CDR2 YYEKEE (reference sequence). Trimming cost V 4 bases and J 4 bases; bases outside gene matches: 8. The CDR3 has 16 residues. TCRdb fed the 5' RACE reads into MiXCR, producing one record per CDR3 protein. The data hold approximately 490,000 distinct CDR3 sequences, with approximately 20% observed a single time. A further study also used this sample, focusing on yellow fever vaccine responses in identical twins.

The source is a young woman in good health. J is TRBJ2-2 and V is TRBV5-5, with 9 bases fitting TRBD2. What was sequenced was CD4+ T cells sorted from blood. CDR3 nucleotides: TGTGCCAGCAGCCAACTAGCGGGCGACCTCACCGGGGAGCTGTTTTTT. This encodes CASSQLAGDLTGELFF.